This section outlines one T cell receptor beta chain sequence together with its context. Germline loops: CDR1 MNHEY, CDR2 SVGAGI. The CDR3 extends over 13 amino acids. Trimming took off 10 bases at V and 5 bases at J, with 17 bases between the two ends. As handled by the study authors: Reference gene primer amplification yielded estimated nucleated cell counts. Generated by immunoSEQ multiplex PCR, the TCRdb table keeps only in-frame clones and is missing some. V and J calls and clone size are as listed in that table; D and trimming were resolved from the DNA. The repertoire holds approximately 90,000 clones, with roughly 80% as singletons. This entry comes from a study of blood T cell repertoires in COVID-19. In the study overall: Samples representing acute and convalescent COVID-19 were sourced from the United States, Italy and Spain. In each case, the material was cDNA or gDNA derived from T cells, B-cell-depleted T cells, or PBMCs.

The sequenced material came from peripheral blood. The TCR sequence derives from a man aged 60-69 years with acute or convalescent COVID-19. V and J are TRBV6-5 and TRBJ1-1; a weak D match, TRBD1 (5 bases). The CDR3 DNA sequence: TGTGCCACTCAGTGGGGGGGAGTGACTGAAGCTTTCTTT. This gives the protein CATQWGGVTEAFF.